This TCR beta chain derives from a study of beta chain features in type 1 diabetes. As regards this clone: Its specificity is unknown.

cDNA synthesis used the whole RNA isolate, giving expressed TCRB sequences. The protocol was immunoSEQ multiplex PCR, while the TCRdb copy is restricted to in-frame clones and leaves out a portion. The sample carries over 120,000 clones, 8.5% to 12% recorded once. General study findings and limits: TCRB repertoires of naive, central memory and Treg cells appeared more similar among patients than among healthy donors.

Trimming removed 2 bases at V and 5 bases at J, with 10 bases between. The CDR3 spans 14 residues. CDR1 MRHNA and CDR2 SNTAGT come from the germline V gene. The TCR sequence derives from a man between 18 and 29 years old in good health. Sequencing was carried out using naive CD4+ T cells from blood. The V call is TRBV6-4, the J call TRBJ2-1; D remains ambiguous. For the CDR3, the DNA is TGTGCCAGCAGTGACGAGGAGTTTAACAATGAGCAGTTCTTC. Translation gives CASSDEEFNNEQFF.